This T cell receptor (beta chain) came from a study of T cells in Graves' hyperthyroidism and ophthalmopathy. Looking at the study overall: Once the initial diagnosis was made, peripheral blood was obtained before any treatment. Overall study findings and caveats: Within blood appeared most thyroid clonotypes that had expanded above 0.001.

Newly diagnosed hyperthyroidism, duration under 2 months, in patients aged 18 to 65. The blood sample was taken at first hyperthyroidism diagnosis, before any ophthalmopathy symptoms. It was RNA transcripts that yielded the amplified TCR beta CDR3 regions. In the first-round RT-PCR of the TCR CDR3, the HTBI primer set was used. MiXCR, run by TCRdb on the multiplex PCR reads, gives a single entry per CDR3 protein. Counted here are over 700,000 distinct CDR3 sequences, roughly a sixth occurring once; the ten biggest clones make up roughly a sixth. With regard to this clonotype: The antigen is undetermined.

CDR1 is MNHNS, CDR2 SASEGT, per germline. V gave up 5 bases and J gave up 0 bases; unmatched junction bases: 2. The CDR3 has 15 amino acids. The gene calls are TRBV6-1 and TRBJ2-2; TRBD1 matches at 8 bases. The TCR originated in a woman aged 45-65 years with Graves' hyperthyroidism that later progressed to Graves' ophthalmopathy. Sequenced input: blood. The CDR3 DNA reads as TGTGCCAGCAGTAGGGACAGGCCGAACACCGGGGAGCTGTTTTTT. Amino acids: CASSRDRPNTGELFF.